Listed here are 14 T cell receptor beta chains from one sample, sequenced in a study of blood T cell repertoires in COVID-19. Sequencing used immunoSEQ multiplex PCR; TCRdb keeps in-frame clones, though not all of them. There are 200,000 to 300,000 clones in the sample; roughly 91% occur only once, and 0.83% lies in the top ten. The sample consisted of peripheral blood. The receptors originated from a man aged 25 to 40 with COVID-19, enrolled during active disease.

The CDR3 nucleotides read TGTGCCAGCAGCCTGGGACAGGGGGCCCCCCAAGAGACCCAGTACTTC. This encodes CASSLGQGAPQETQYF. V usage is TRBV5-6 and J usage is TRBJ2-5, with 12 bases that match TRBD1. Germline CDR1 reads SGHDT; CDR2 reads YYEEEE. The V gene end was trimmed by 4 bases and the J gene end by 1 base; junction bases not matched to a gene: 5. The CDR3 spans 16 residues.

This clone appeared a single time. The CDR3 DNA follows: TGTGCCAGCAGACCAGGATTTGGTTCTGGAAACACCATATATTTT. It specifies CASRPGFGSGNTIYF. The chain links TRBV27 to TRBJ1-3; no firm D call. The CDR3 sequence is 15 residues long. Deletions cut 6 bases from V and 1 base from J, with 13 bases between. Germline-derived CDR1 and CDR2 are MNHEY and SMNVEV (reference sequence).

The genes are TRBV4-1 and TRBJ2-3; D may be TRBD2 (6 bases). The CDR3 covers 18 residues. The germline gives CDR1 MGHRA, CDR2 YSYEKL. V lost 5 bases to trimming and J lost 2 bases, with 23 bases between them. The CDR3 spells CASSRQVPLATYTDTQYF. Here the CDR3 DNA reads TGCGCCAGCAGCAGACAAGTCCCCCTAGCGACCTACACAGATACGCAGTATTTT.

This clone was counted between two and nine times. The gene calls are TRBV6-5 and TRBJ1-1, with 9 nucleotides matching TRBD1. Unmatched junction bases numbered 13, after V lost 7 bases and J lost 7 bases. The length of the CDR3 is 15 residues. Germline V gene lookup returns CDR1 MNHEY and CDR2 SVGAGI. The CDR3 sequence is CASTPRRDRVIEAFF. CDR3 nucleotides: TGTGCCAGCACCCCACGTCGGGACAGGGTCATTGAAGCTTTCTTT.

This chain links TRBV29-1 with TRBJ2-5; 7 nucleotides line up with TRBD2. CDR3 length: 13 residues. V lost 4 bases to trimming and J lost 4 bases; unmatched junction nucleotides: 6. Germline CDR1 and CDR2: SQVTM and ANQGSEA. This CDR3 is CSVGGGGAETQYF. Written as DNA, the CDR3 is TGCAGCGTTGGGGGGGGAGGTGCAGAGACCCAGTACTTC.

The chain recombines TRBV18 with TRBJ1-5, with a tentative D call TRBD1 (5 bases). With 2 bases removed from V and 3 bases from J, the gap between germline ends came to 14 bases. Germline assignment: CDR1 KGHSH and CDR2 LQKENI. CDR3 length equals 16 residues. CDR3 nucleotide sequence: TGTGCCAGCTCACCAATCAGCACAGGTGTCAATCAGCCCCAGCATTTT. This translates into CASSPISTGVNQPQHF. The variable domain in full, with the rest retrieved from reference TRBV18 and TRBJ1-5, is NAGVMQNPRHLVRRRGQEARLRCSPMKGHSHVYWYRQLPEEGLKFMVYLQKENIIDESGMPKERFSAEFPKEGPSILRIQQVVRGDSAAYFCASSPISTGVNQPQHFGDGTRLSIL.

The chain joins TRBV2 to TRBJ1-5; D not certain. Germline values: CDR1 SNHLY, CDR2 FYNNEI. V lost 3 bases and J 0 bases, leaving 6 bases between the germline ends. The CDR3 sequence is 14 residues long. The CDR3 coding sequence is TGTGCCAGCAGTGAGAGGGATAGCAATCAGCCCCAGCATTTT. Translated, it gives CASSERDSNQPQHF.

J is TRBJ1-4 and V is TRBV30; 7 bases fit TRBD1. The trim removed 3 bases at V and 4 bases at J, leaving 11 bases unmatched. This CDR3 region has 16 residues. Per germline, CDR1 GTSNPN and CDR2 SVGIG (reference sequence). CDR3 nucleotide sequence: TGTGCCTGGAGCCGAGACAGGGTTAGAGATAATGAAAAACTGTTTTTT. Amino acid sequence: CAWSRDRVRDNEKLFF.

This clone was found a few times. The rearrangement uses TRBV11-2 and TRBJ1-1, with D tentatively TRBD1 (5 bases). The CDR3 contains 15 residues. The germline CDR1 and CDR2 sequences are SGHAT and FQNNGV. V gave up 5 bases and J gave up 0 bases, with 13 bases separating them. CDR3 DNA: TGTGCCAGCAGCCAACCGACAGTTATGAACACTGAAGCTTTCTTT. It is translated as CASSQPTVMNTEAFF.

The chain employs TRBV10-3 and TRBJ2-7, with 8 bases identical to TRBD1. The V segment lost 9 bases and the J segment 4 bases; nucleotides outside the gene matches: 5. The germline V gene encodes CDR1 ENHRY and CDR2 SYGVKD. This CDR3 has 12 residues. CDR3 DNA: TGTGCCATAGGACAGGGCAGGTACGAGCAGTACTTC. It translates to CAIGQGRYEQYF.

This clone is a singleton in its sample. The genes are TRBV24-1 and TRBJ1-6, with D possibly being TRBD1 (6 bases). Germline lookup yields CDR1 KGHDR and CDR2 SFDVKD. Trimming removed 4 bases from V and 0 bases from J, with 15 bases in between. The CDR3 sequence is 18 residues long. The CDR3 nucleotides are TGTGCCACCAGTGACCGGGACATTGGCAGCTCCTATAATTCACCCCTCCACTTT. It translates to CATSDRDIGSSYNSPLHF.

The V gene is TRBV6-6, the J gene TRBJ2-1; D remains ambiguous. Germline-derived CDR1 and CDR2 are MNHNY and SVGAGI (reference sequence). Trimming removed 7 bases from V and 7 bases from J, with 11 bases in between. This CDR3 spans 12 amino acids. The CDR3 loop is CASNPGSNEQFF. The CDR3 DNA is TGTGCCAGCAATCCAGGTTCGAATGAGCAGTTCTTC.

As regards this clone: Other nucleotide sequences from this sample produce the same CDR3. The chain recombines TRBV18 with TRBJ1-1; 12 nucleotides align to TRBD1. The V and J ends lost 3 bases and 2 bases, in that order; junction bases with no gene match: 4. This CDR3 contains 16 residues. Per germline, CDR1 KGHSH and CDR2 LQKENI. CDR3 sequence reads: CASSPGTGGLNTEAFF. The CDR3 region has the DNA TGTGCCAGCTCACCCGGGACAGGGGGCCTTAACACTGAAGCTTTCTTT. Complete variable domain (other parts from reference TRBV18 and TRBJ1-1): NAGVMQNPRHLVRRRGQEARLRCSPMKGHSHVYWYRQLPEEGLKFMVYLQKENIIDESGMPKERFSAEFPKEGPSILRIQQVVRGDSAAYFCASSPGTGGLNTEAFFGQGTRLTVV.

V usage is TRBV6-5 and J usage is TRBJ1-5; D gene ambiguous. Germline V CDR1 and CDR2: MNHEY, SVGAGI. Trimming shortened V by 0 bases and J by 7 bases, and 7 bases separated the two germline ends. The CDR3 runs to 13 residues. The CDR3, as DNA: TGTGCCAGCAGTTACTCGAAGCTCCAGCCCCAGCATTTT. Its protein is CASSYSKLQPQHF.